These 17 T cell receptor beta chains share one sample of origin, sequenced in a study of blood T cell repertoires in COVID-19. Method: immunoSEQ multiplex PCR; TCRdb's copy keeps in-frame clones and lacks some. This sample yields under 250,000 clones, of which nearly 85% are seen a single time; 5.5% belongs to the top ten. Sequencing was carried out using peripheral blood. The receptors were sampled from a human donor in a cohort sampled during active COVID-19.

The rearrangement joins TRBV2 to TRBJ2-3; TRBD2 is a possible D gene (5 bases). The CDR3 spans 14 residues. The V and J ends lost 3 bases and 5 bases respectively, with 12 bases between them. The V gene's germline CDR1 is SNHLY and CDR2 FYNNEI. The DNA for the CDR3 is TGTGCCAGCAGTGAGGTGGGAGAGAAAGATACGCAGTATTTT. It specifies CASSEVGEKDTQYF.

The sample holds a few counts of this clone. CDR3 sequence: CASSEIRQGSISQPQHF. The CDR3 coding sequence is TGTGCCAGCAGTGAAATACGACAGGGGTCGATCTCTCAGCCCCAGCATTTT. The V gene is TRBV2, the J gene TRBJ1-5; 8 bases are a match to TRBD1. V shed 2 bases and J 6 bases; nucleotides not matched to a gene: 12. The CDR3 covers 17 residues. Germline-derived CDR1 and CDR2 are SNHLY and FYNNEI.

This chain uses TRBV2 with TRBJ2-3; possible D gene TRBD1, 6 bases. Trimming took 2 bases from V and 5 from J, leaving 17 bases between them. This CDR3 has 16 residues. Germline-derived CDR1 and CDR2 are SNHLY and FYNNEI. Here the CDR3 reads CASSERGYRDKDTQYF. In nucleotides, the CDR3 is TGTGCCAGCAGTGAAAGGGGGTACAGGGATAAAGATACGCAGTATTTT.

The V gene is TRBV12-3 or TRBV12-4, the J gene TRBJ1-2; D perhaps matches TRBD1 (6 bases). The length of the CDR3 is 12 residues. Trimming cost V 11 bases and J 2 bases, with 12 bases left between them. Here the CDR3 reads CAARTGNYGYTF. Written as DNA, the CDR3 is TGTGCCGCTCGAACAGGGAACTATGGCTACACCTTC.

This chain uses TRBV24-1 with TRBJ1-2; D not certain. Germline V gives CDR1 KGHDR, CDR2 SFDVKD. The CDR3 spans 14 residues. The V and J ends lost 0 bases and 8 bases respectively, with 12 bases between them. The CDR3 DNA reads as TGTGCCACCAGTGATTTGAGCGGAGTAAGAGGCTACACCTTC. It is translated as CATSDLSGVRGYTF.

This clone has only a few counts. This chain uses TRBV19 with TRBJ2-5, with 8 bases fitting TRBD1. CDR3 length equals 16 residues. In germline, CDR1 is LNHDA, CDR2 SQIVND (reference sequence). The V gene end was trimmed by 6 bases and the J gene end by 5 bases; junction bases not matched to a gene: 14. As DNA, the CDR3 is TGTGCCAGTAGCTTGACCGGGACAGGATTTAGGGAGACCCAGTACTTC. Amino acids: CASSLTGTGFRETQYF.

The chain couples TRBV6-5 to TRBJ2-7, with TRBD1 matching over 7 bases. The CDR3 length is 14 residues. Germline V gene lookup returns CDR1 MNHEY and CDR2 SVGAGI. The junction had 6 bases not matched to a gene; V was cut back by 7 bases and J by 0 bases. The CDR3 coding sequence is TGTGCCAGCATGGGGACAGAGATCTCCTACGAGCAGTACTTC. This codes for CASMGTEISYEQYF.

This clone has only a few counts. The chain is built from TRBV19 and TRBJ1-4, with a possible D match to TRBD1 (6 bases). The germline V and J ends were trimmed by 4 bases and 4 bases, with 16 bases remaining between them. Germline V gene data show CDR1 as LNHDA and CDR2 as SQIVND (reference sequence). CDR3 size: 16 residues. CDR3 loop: CASSSKVGGRNEKLFF. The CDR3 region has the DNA TGTGCCAGTAGTAGCAAGGTTGGGGGCCGTAATGAAAAACTGTTTTTT. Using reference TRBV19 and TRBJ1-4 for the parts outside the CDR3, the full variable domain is DGGITQSPKYLFRKEGQNVTLSCEQNLNHDAMYWYRQDPGQGLRLIYYSQIVNDFQKGDIAEGYSVSREKKESFPLTVTSAQKNPTAFYLCASSSKVGGRNEKLFFGSGTQLSVL.

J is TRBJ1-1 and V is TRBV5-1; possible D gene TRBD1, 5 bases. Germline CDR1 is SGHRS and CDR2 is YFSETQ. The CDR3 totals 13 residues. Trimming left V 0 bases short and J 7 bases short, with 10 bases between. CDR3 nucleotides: TGCGCCAGCAGCTTGGATCGGGGGTATGAAGCTTTCTTT. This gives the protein CASSLDRGYEAFF.

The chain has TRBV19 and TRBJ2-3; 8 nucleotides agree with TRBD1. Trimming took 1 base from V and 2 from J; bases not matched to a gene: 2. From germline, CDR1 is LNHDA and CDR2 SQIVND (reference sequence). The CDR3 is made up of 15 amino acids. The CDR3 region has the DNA TGTGCCAGTAGTATAGGGACAGGGCCCACAGATACGCAGTATTTT. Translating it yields CASSIGTGPTDTQYF.

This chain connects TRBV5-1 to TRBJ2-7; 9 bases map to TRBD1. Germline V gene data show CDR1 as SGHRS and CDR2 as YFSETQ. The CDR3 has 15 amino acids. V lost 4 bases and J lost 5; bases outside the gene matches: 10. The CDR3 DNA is TGCGCCAGCAGCGACCCCGGGACAGGGATCAACGAGCAGTACTTC. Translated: CASSDPGTGINEQYF.

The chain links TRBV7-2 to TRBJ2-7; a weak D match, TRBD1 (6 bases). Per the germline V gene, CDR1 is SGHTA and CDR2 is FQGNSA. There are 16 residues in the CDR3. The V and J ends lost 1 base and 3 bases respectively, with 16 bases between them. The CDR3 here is CASSLGWAGVGYEQYF. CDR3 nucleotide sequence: TGTGCCAGCAGCTTAGGTTGGGCAGGGGTCGGCTACGAGCAGTACTTC.

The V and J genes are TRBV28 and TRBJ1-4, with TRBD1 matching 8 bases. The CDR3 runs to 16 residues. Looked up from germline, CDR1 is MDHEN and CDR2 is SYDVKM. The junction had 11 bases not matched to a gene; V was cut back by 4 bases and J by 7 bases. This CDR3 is CASSWVTGERSEKLFF. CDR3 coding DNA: TGTGCCAGCAGTTGGGTGACAGGGGAGAGGAGTGAAAAACTGTTTTTT.

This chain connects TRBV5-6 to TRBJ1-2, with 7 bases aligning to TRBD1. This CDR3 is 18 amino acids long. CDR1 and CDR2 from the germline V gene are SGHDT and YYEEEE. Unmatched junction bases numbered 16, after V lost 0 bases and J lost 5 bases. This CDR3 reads CASSLAEPGTAFLYGYTF. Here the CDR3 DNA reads TGTGCCAGCAGCTTGGCAGAGCCCGGGACAGCCTTTCTTTATGGCTACACCTTC.

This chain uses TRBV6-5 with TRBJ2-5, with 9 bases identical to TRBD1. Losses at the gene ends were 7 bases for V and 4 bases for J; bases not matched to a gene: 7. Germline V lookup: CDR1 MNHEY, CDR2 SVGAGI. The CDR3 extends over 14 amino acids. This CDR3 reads CASNRQGGVETQYF. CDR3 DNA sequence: TGTGCCAGCAATAGACAGGGGGGTGTAGAGACCCAGTACTTC.

CDR3 coding DNA: TGTGCCAGCAGTCTCGCGACAGGGGGGTCAGATACGCAGTATTTT. Amino acids: CASSLATGGSDTQYF. The rearrangement uses TRBV6-5 and TRBJ2-3, with 9 bases lining up with TRBD1. The CDR3 extends over 15 amino acids. V trimming: 5 bases; J trimming: 4 bases; junction bases outside the gene matches: 7. Germline CDR1 reads MNHEY; CDR2 reads SVGAGI.

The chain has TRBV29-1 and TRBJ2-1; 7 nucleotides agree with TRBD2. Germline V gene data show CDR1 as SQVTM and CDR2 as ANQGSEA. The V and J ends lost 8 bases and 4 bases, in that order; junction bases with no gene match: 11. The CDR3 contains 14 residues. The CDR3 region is CSIPIGLGYNEQFF. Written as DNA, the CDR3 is TGCAGCATCCCGATCGGACTAGGTTACAATGAGCAGTTCTTC.